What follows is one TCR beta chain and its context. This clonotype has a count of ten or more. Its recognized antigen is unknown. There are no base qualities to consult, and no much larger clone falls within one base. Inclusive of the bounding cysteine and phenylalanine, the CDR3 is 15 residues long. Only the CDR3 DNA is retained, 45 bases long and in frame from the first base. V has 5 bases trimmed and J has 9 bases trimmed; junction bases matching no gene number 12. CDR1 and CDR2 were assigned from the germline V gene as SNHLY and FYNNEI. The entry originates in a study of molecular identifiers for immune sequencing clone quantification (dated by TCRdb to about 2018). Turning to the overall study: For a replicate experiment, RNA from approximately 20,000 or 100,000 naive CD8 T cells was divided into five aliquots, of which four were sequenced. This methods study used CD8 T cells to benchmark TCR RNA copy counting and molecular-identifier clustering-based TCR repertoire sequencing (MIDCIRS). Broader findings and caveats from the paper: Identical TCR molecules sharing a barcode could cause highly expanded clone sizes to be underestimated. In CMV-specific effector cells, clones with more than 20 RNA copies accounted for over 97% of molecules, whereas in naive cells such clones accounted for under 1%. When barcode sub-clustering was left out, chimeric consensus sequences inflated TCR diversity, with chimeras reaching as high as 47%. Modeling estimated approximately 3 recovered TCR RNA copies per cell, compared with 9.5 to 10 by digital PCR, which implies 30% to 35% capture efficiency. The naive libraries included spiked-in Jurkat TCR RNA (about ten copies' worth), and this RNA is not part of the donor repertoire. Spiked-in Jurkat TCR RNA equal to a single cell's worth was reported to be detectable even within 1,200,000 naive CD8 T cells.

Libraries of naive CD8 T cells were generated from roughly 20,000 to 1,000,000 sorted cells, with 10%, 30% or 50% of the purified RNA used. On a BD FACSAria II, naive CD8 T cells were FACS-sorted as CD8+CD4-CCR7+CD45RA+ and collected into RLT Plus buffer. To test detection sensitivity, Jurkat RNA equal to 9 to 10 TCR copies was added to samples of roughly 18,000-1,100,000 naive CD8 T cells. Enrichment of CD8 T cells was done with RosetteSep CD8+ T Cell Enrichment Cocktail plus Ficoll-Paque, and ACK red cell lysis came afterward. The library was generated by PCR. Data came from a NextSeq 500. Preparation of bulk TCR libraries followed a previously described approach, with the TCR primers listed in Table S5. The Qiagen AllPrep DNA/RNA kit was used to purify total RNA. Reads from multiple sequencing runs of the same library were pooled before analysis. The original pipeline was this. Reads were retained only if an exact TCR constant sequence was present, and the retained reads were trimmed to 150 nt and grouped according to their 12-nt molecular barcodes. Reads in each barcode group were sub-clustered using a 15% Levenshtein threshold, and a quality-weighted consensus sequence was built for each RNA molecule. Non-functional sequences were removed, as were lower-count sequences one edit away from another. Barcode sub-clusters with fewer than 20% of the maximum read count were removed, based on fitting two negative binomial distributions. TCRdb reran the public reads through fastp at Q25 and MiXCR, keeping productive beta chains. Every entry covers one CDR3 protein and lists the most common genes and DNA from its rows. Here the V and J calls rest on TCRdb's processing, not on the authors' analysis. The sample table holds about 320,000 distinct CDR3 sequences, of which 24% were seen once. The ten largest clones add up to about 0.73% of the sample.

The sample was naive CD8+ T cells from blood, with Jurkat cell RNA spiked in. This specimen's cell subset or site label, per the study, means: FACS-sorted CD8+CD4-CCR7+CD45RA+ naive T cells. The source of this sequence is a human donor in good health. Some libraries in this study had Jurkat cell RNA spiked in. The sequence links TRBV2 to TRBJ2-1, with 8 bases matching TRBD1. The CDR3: CASSSGRQGIGEQFF. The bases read TGTGCCAGCAGTTCCGGGAGACAGGGGATTGGTGAGCAGTTCTTC.